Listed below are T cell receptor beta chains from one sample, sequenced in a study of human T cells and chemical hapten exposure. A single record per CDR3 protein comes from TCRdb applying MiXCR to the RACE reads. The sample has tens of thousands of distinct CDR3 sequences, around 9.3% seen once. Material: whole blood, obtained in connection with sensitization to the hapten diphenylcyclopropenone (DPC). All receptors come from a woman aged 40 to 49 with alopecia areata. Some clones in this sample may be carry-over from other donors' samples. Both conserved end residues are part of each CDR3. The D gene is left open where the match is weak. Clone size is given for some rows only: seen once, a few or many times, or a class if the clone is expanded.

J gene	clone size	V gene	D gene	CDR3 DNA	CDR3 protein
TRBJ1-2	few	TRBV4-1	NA	TGCGCCAGCAGCCAAGAAGACGGCAACTATGGCTACACCTTC	CASSQEDGNYGYTF
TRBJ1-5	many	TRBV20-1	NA	TGCAGTGCCTCCCACGCGGCAGTCAGGAATCAGCCCCAGCATTTT	CSASHAAVRNQPQHF
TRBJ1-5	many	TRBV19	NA	TGTGCCAGTAGTGGCCGGGACACCCTCAATCAGCCCCAGCATTTT	CASSGRDTLNQPQHF
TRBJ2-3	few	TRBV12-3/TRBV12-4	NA	TGTGCCAGCAGTTTTCCCGCCAGGTCCCCTAGCACAGATACGCAGTATTTT	CASSFPARSPSTDTQYF
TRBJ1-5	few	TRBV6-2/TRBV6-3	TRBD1	TGTGCCAGCAGTTACGGCGTCAGGGGGCGGTTGGGGCCTCAGCCCCAGCATTTT	CASSYGVRGRLGPQPQHF
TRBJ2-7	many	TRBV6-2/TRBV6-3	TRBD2	TGTGCCAGCAGTTACATTGGGACTACCCTCTCCGAGCAGTACTTC	CASSYIGTTLSEQYF
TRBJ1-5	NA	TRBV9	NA	TGTGCCAGCAGCACCGGCGGTTCCAGCAATCAGCCCCAGCATTTT	CASSTGGSSNQPQHF
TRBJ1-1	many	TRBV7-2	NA	TGTGCCAGCAGCTTGCGCCCAGAAAGGGCGAACACTGAAGCTTTCTTT	CASSLRPERANTEAFF
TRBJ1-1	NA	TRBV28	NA	TGTGCCAGCCAGCGAATCACTGAAGCTTTCTTT	CASQRITEAFF
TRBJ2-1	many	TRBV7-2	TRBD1	TGTGCCAGCACGCTTCCGGGACAGGGGGCCGGGATTCCGTTCTTC	CASTLPGQGAGIPFF
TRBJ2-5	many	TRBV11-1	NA	TGTGCCAGCAGCACCCGGACGGGCCAAGAGACCCAGTACTTC	CASSTRTGQETQYF
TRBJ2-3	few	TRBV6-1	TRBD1	TGTGCCAGCAGAAGACAGGGGGGAGGTTTAGAGCAGTATTTT	CASRRQGGGLEQYF
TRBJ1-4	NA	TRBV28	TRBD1	TGTGCCAGCAGTCGACTGGGACAGGGAGGTGAAAAACTGTTTTTT	CASSRLGQGGEKLFF
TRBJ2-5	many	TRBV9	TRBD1	TGTGCCAGCAGCCCCTGGGACAGCCAAGAGACCCAGTACTTC	CASSPWDSQETQYF
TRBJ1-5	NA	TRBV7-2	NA	TGTGCCAGCAGCTTAGGAGGGCGGTGGGGTCAGCCCCAGCATTTT	CASSLGGRWGQPQHF
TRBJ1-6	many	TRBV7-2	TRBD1	TGTGCCAGCAGCTCCCGAGCCCGACAGGGGGTTCCTTTCTCCTATAATTCACCCCTCCACTTT	CASSSRARQGVPFSYNSPLHF
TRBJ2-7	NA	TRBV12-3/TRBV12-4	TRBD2	TGTGCCAGCAGCCCGACTAGCGGGGGCTCCTACGAGCAGTACTTC	CASSPTSGGSYEQYF
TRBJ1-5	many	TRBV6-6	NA	TGTGCCAGCAGTTACGAAGACAATCAGCCCCAGCATTTT	CASSYEDNQPQHF
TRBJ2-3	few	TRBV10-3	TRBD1	TGTGCCACTAGACAGGGGACAGATACGCAGTATTTT	CATRQGTDTQYF
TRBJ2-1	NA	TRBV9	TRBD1	TGTGCCAGCAGCGTAGCTCCGGGACAGGGGGCCCATGAGCAGTTCTTC	CASSVAPGQGAHEQFF